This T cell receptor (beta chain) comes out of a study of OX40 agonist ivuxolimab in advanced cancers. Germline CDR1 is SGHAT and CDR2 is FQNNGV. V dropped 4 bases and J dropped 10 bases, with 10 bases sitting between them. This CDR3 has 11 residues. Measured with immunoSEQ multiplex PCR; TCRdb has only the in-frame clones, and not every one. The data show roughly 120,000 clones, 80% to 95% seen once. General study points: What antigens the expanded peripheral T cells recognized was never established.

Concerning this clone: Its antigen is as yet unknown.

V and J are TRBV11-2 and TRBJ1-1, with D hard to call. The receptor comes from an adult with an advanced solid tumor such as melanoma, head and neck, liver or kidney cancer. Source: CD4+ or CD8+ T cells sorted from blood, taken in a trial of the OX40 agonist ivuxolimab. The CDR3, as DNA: TGTGCCAGCAGCTCGGGCCGGGGAGCTTTCTTT. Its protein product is CASSSGRGAFF. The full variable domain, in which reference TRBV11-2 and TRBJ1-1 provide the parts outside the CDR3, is EAGVAQSPRYKIIEKRQSVAFWCNPISGHATLYWYQQILGQGPKLLIQFQNNGVVDDSQLPKDRFSAERLKGVDSTLKIQPAKLEDSAVYLCASSSGRGAFFGQGTRLTVV.